These 30 T cell receptor beta chains came from one sample sequenced in a study of cytomegalovirus exposure and HLA in healthy donors. Primers: 60 Vbeta forward and 13 Jbeta reverse. Assay used: immunoSEQ multiplex PCR; TCRdb lists only in-frame clones, some missing. This sample has about 140,000 clones, with roughly 72% found just once. What was sequenced was PBMCs. The receptors stem from a middle-aged man in good health and CMV-seronegative.

The chain joins TRBV19 to TRBJ1-3, with 8 bases aligning to TRBD1. Germline V gene sequence: CDR1 LNHDA, CDR2 SQIVND (reference sequence). CDR3 length: 15 residues. Trimming took 6 bases from V and 4 from J; bases not matched to a gene: 8. The CDR3 nucleotides read TGTGCCAGTAGCCACCCGGGACAGGTCGGAAACACCATATATTTT. Translated, it gives CASSHPGQVGNTIYF. Full variable domain (missing parts from reference TRBV19 and TRBJ1-3): DGGITQSPKYLFRKEGQNVTLSCEQNLNHDAMYWYRQDPGQGLRLIYYSQIVNDFQKGDIAEGYSVSREKKESFPLTVTSAQKNPTAFYLCASSHPGQVGNTIYFGEGSWLTVV.

The CDR3 bases are TGTGCCAGCAGCGACGACGGCCAGGGGGCATTTATGAACACTGAAGCTTTCTTT. This translates into CASSDDGQGAFMNTEAFF. The chain is built from TRBV9 and TRBJ1-1, with 8 bases aligning to TRBD1. Germline V gene data show CDR1 as SGDLS and CDR2 as YYNGEE. This CDR3 region has 18 residues. V trimming: 3 bases; J trimming: 0 bases; junction bases outside the gene matches: 13.

The gene calls are TRBV6-1 and TRBJ1-2; TRBD1 is a possible D gene (5 bases). The CDR3 length is 15 residues. V lost 1 base to trimming and J lost 4 bases, with 13 bases between them. Germline CDR1 reads MNHNS; CDR2 reads SASEGT. CDR3 sequence (DNA): TGTGCCAGCAGTGAAGGCGGGGGAGCGGCCTATGGCTACACCTTC. This sequence encodes CASSEGGGAAYGYTF.

The chain recombines TRBV10-3 with TRBJ2-3; 12 bases are shared with TRBD2. Trimming cost V 10 bases and J 4 bases; bases outside gene matches: 6. Germline-derived CDR1 and CDR2 are ENHRY and SYGVKD. The CDR3 is 14 residues long. This chain's CDR3 is CATASGGAADTQYF. The CDR3 DNA sequence: TGTGCCACCGCTAGCGGGGGGGCCGCAGATACGCAGTATTTT.

The chain links TRBV5-1 to TRBJ1-4; 7 nucleotides line up with TRBD1. Per the germline V gene, CDR1 is SGHRS and CDR2 is YFSETQ. J lost 1 base, V lost 5 bases, and 5 bases had no gene match. The CDR3 totals 15 residues. The CDR3 protein is CASSPGGGTNEKLFF. The CDR3 DNA is TGCGCCAGCAGTCCAGGGGGAGGAACTAATGAAAAACTGTTTTTT.

V and J are TRBV5-1 and TRBJ2-3; perhaps TRBD1 as D (6 bases). The CDR3 is 19 amino acids. V lost 3 bases and J lost 0, with 23 bases in between. Germline CDR1 reads SGHRS; CDR2 reads YFSETQ. CDR3 nucleotide sequence: TGCGCCAGCAGCTCGCCGGGGACAAACCCATCCACTAGCACAGATACGCAGTATTTT. The encoded protein is CASSSPGTNPSTSTDTQYF.

The rearrangement links TRBV10-3 to TRBJ2-3; 9 positions agree with TRBD2. J gave up 0 bases and V 0 bases, and 7 bases lay outside the gene matches. Looked up from germline, CDR1 is ENHRY and CDR2 is SYGVKD. The CDR3 covers 18 residues. CDR3 sequence (DNA): TGTGCCATCAGTGAGTCGAGATCTAGCGGGGCTAGCACAGATACGCAGTATTTT. Translation gives CAISESRSSGASTDTQYF.

This chain links TRBV7-6 with TRBJ1-1, with 9 bases identical to TRBD1. Germline CDR1 reads SGHVS; CDR2 reads FNYEAQ. The CDR3 loop spans 16 amino acids. V lost 1 base and J lost 1; bases outside the gene matches: 4. In nucleotides, the CDR3 is TGTGCCAGCAGCTTAGAATCGGGACAGGGGAACACTGAAGCTTTCTTT. This encodes CASSLESGQGNTEAFF.

A note on this clone: The sample holds other DNA sequences that translate to the same CDR3. V and J are TRBV10-3 and TRBJ2-7; 9 nucleotides match TRBD1. This CDR3 spans 14 amino acids. Germline values: CDR1 ENHRY, CDR2 SYGVKD. V lost 4 bases, J lost 1 base, and 2 bases stayed unmatched. The CDR3 coding sequence is TGTGCCATCAGTGTTGACAGGGGGTCCTACGAGCAGTACTTC. Translated: CAISVDRGSYEQYF.

This chain uses TRBV6-5 with TRBJ2-3; TRBD2 might be the D (5 bases). Trimming stripped 6 bases from V and 1 base from J, with 11 bases between. Per germline, CDR1 MNHEY and CDR2 SVGAGI. The CDR3 spans 14 residues. As DNA, the CDR3 is TGTGCCAGCAGCCCTGCGCGGGGCACAGATACGCAGTATTTT. Protein product: CASSPARGTDTQYF.

The chain carries TRBV14 and TRBJ1-2, with D hard to call. Deletions cut 0 bases from V and 5 bases from J, with 7 bases between. CDR1 is SGHDN and CDR2 is FVKESK in the germline V gene. This CDR3 spans 13 amino acids. CDR3 in DNA: TGTGCCAGCAGCCAAGAGCTCCTATATGGCTACACCTTC. Protein sequence: CASSQELLYGYTF.

The chain carries TRBV5-1 and TRBJ2-5; D remains unclear. The germline V gene has CDR1 SGHRS and CDR2 YFSETQ. V shed 4 bases and J shed 4 bases, with 14 bases lying between them. The CDR3 contains 14 residues. Here the CDR3 reads CASSPSTQRETQYF. CDR3 in DNA: TGCGCCAGCAGCCCTTCCACACAAAGAGAGACCCAGTACTTC.

The chain recombines TRBV11-2 with TRBJ2-3; D not certain. This CDR3 comprises 11 residues. V lost 4 bases to trimming and J lost 6 bases, with 5 bases between them. The germline gives CDR1 SGHAT, CDR2 FQNNGV. The chain's CDR3 is CASSSRDTQYF. The CDR3 DNA sequence: TGTGCCAGCAGCTCTAGGGATACGCAGTATTTT.

This clone was detected a few times. V is TRBV11-3 and J is TRBJ2-3; TRBD2 matches 7 bases. CDR1 SGHNT and CDR2 YENEEA come from the germline V gene. V shed 3 bases and J 4 bases; nucleotides not matched to a gene: 4. The CDR3 sequence is 14 residues long. CDR3 region: CASSLGGSADTQYF. DNA for the CDR3: TGTGCCAGCAGCTTGGGCGGGAGTGCAGATACGCAGTATTTT. The whole variable domain, filled in from reference TRBV11-3 and TRBJ2-3, reads EAGVVQSPRYKIIEKKQPVAFWCNPISGHNTLYWYLQNLGQGPELLIRYENEEAVDDSQLPKDRFSAERLKGVDSTLKIQPAELGDSAVYLCASSLGGSADTQYFGPGTRLTVL.

The chain has TRBV12-5 and TRBJ2-5; possibly TRBD2 for D (5 bases). The CDR3 runs to 14 residues. Germline CDR1 is LGHNT and CDR2 is FRNRAP. V lost 4 bases and J 4 bases, leaving 13 bases between the germline ends. The CDR3 sequence: CASGYQSSGETQYF. As DNA, the CDR3 is TGTGCTAGTGGTTACCAGTCCAGCGGAGAGACCCAGTACTTC.

The chain has TRBV18 and TRBJ2-5, with 8 bases matching TRBD2. The end of the DNA aligns better with TRBJ2-7, so the J call may be wrong. The CDR3 contains 13 residues. CDR1 and CDR2 (germline): KGHSH, LQKENI. The CDR3 nucleotides are TGTGCCAGCTCAACTAGCGGAACCTACGAGCAGTACTTC. Translated: CASSTSGTYEQYF.

This clone was detected only once. The V and J genes are TRBV27 and TRBJ1-1; a weak D match, TRBD1 (5 bases). The CDR3 consists of 21 residues. In germline, CDR1 is MNHEY, CDR2 SMNVEV (reference sequence). V was pared by 0 bases and J by 0 bases, with 26 bases between. In DNA form, the CDR3 reads TGTGCCAGCAGTTTATCAACCGTGGCAGGTTTAGTGACAGACATGAACACTGAAGCTTTCTTT. Protein sequence: CASSLSTVAGLVTDMNTEAFF.

The chain recombines TRBV10-1 with TRBJ2-2; D possibly corresponds to TRBD2 (6 bases). Germline V CDR1 and CDR2: WNHNN, SYGVQD (reference sequence). Deletions cut 3 bases from V and 0 bases from J, with 14 bases between. The length of the CDR3 is 17 residues. Here the CDR3 reads CASSDIGSGSNTGELFF. In nucleotides, the CDR3 is TGCGCCAGCAGTGATATTGGTAGCGGCTCGAACACCGGGGAGCTGTTTTTT.

The rearrangement links TRBV7-9 to TRBJ1-1; TRBD1 is a possible D gene (6 bases). V lost 1 base, J lost 1 base, and 7 bases lay in between. The CDR3 is 14 amino acids. Germline CDR1 and CDR2: SEHNR and FQNEAQ (reference sequence). As DNA, the CDR3 is TGTGCCAGCAGCTTAGAAGGGGGGAACACTGAAGCTTTCTTT. As protein: CASSLEGGNTEAFF.

This clone came up a few times. The J gene is TRBJ2-7, the V gene TRBV27, with TRBD1 matching over 8 bases. V shed 5 bases and J 4 bases; nucleotides not matched to a gene: 1. CDR1 MNHEY and CDR2 SMNVEV come from the germline V gene (reference sequence). The CDR3 length is 12 residues. The CDR3 DNA reads TGTGCCAGCAGTGGGGACAGGTACGAGCAGTACTTC. It encodes CASSGDRYEQYF.

The chain uses TRBV7-9 and TRBJ2-2; 8 nucleotides agree with TRBD1. The V and J ends lost 3 bases and 5 bases, in that order; junction bases with no gene match: 8. Germline-derived CDR1 and CDR2 are SEHNR and FQNEAQ (reference sequence). The CDR3 has 16 residues. DNA of the CDR3: TGTGCCAGCAGCTTGGCAGGGGGCGCTTTGACCGGGGAGCTGTTTTTT. It encodes CASSLAGGALTGELFF.

The V gene is TRBV14, the J gene TRBJ1-3; no reliable D call. The CDR3 sequence is 14 residues long. The V and J ends lost 1 base and 3 bases respectively, with 7 bases between them. Germline CDR1 and CDR2: SGHDN and FVKESK. CDR3 amino acids: CASSQVGSGNTIYF. The CDR3 nucleotides read TGTGCCAGCAGCCAAGTAGGGAGTGGAAACACCATATATTTT.

This sequence joins TRBV5-6 and TRBJ1-6; a possible D gene is TRBD1 (6 bases). V shed 3 bases and J shed 0 bases, with 13 bases lying between them. The CDR3 consists of 17 residues. CDR1 and CDR2 (germline): SGHDT, YYEEEE. CDR3 region: CASSSWTASSYNSPLHF. The CDR3 DNA sequence: TGTGCCAGCAGCTCCTGGACAGCGAGCTCCTATAATTCACCCCTCCACTTT.

This chain connects TRBV4-1 to TRBJ2-2; weak D call: TRBD1 (6 bases). The CDR3 runs to 15 residues. V was cut by 4 bases and J by 1 base, with 10 bases left in between. Germline V gives CDR1 MGHRA, CDR2 YSYEKL. The chain's CDR3 is CASSLRDMNTGELFF. The CDR3 nucleotides read TGCGCCAGCAGCCTAAGGGACATGAACACCGGGGAGCTGTTTTTT.

This clone appeared a single time. V and J are TRBV10-3 and TRBJ2-7; 7 bases agree with TRBD1. J lost 0 bases, V lost 6 bases, and 5 bases had no gene match. The CDR3 is 14 residues long. Germline V gene sequence: CDR1 ENHRY, CDR2 SYGVKD. The CDR3 DNA reads TGTGCCATCAGGAGGACAGGCAGCTCCTACGAGCAGTACTTC. Its protein is CAIRRTGSSYEQYF.

V usage is TRBV7-6 and J usage is TRBJ1-6; 10 positions match TRBD1. Germline V gives CDR1 SGHVS, CDR2 FNYEAQ. The CDR3 is made up of 15 amino acids. V shed 5 bases, J shed 10 bases, and the junction held 8 bases outside the gene matches. For the CDR3, the DNA is TGTGCCAGCAGCCCGCGGACAGGGGGAAGCTCACCCCTCCACTTT. Translated: CASSPRTGGSSPLHF.

Worth noting for this clone: This sample also contains other DNA sequences that code for the same CDR3. The genes are TRBV11-1 and TRBJ2-4; a possible D gene is TRBD2 (6 bases). Trimming left V 0 bases short and J 8 bases short, with 14 bases between. This CDR3 has 15 amino acids. Per the germline V gene, CDR1 is SGHAT and CDR2 is FQDESV (reference sequence). The CDR3 region is CASSLAGTSPDIQYF. CDR3 nucleotides: TGTGCCAGCAGCTTAGCGGGCACTAGCCCGGACATTCAGTACTTC.

The chain couples TRBV6-5 to TRBJ2-5, with D possibly TRBD1 on 6 matching bases. V was pared by 8 bases and J by 4 bases, with 17 bases between. CDR1 is MNHEY and CDR2 is SVGAGI in the germline V gene. This CDR3 contains 14 residues. The CDR3 sequence is CASAGQPRVETQYF. The CDR3 DNA reads TGTGCCAGCGCCGGACAGCCGAGGGTAGAGACCCAGTACTTC.

This clone was counted a single time. V usage is TRBV14 and J usage is TRBJ1-5; D is uncertain. Germline CDR1 reads SGHDN; CDR2 reads FVKESK. The CDR3 spans 14 residues. Trimming took off 4 bases at V and 3 bases at J, with 10 bases between the two ends. CDR3 nucleotide sequence: TGTGCCAGCAGCCCTCCCGGGATCAATCAGCCCCAGCATTTT. It yields the protein CASSPPGINQPQHF.

In its sample, this clone was seen a few times. The V gene is TRBV10-3, the J gene TRBJ2-5, with 14 nucleotides matching TRBD2. Germline lookup yields CDR1 ENHRY and CDR2 SYGVKD. J was trimmed by 5 bases and V by 5 bases; bases with no gene match: 4. The CDR3 runs to 15 residues. In nucleotides, the CDR3 is TGTGCCATCAGTCCGGGACTAGCGGGAGAGGAGACCCAGTACTTC. It translates to CAISPGLAGEETQYF.